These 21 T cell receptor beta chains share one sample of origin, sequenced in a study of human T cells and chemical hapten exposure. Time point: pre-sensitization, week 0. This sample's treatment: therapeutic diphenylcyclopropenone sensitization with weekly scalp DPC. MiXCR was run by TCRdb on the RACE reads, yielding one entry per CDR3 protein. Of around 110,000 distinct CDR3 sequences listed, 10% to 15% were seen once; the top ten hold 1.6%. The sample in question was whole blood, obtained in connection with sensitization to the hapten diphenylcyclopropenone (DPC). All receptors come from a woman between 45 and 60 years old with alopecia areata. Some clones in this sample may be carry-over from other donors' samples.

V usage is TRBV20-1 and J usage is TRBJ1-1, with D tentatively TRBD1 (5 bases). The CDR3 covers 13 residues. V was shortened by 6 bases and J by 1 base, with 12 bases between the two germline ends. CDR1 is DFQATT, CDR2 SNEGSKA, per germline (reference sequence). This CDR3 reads CSAAVGGNTEAFF. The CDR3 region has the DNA TGCAGTGCCGCGGTGGGGGGGAACACTGAAGCTTTCTTT.

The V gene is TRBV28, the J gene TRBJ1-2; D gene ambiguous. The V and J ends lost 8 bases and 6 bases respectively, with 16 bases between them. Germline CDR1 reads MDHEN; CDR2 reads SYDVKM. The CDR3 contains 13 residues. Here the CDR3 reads CASFKLSGNGYTF. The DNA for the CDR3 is TGTGCCAGCTTTAAACTTTCCGGGAATGGCTACACCTTC.

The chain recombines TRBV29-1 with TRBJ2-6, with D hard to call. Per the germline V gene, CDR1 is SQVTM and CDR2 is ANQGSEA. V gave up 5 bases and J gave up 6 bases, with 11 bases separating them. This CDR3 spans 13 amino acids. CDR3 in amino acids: CSVQGPAANVLTF. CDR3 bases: TGCAGCGTTCAAGGACCTGCGGCCAACGTCCTGACTTTC.

As DNA, the CDR3 is TGCAGCGTTGTGGGGGGGCGTCGTTACGAGCAGTACTTC. This encodes CSVVGGRRYEQYF. The chain recombines TRBV29-1 with TRBJ2-7, with a tentative D call TRBD2 (7 bases). The CDR3 sequence is 13 residues long. Germline values: CDR1 SQVTM, CDR2 ANQGSEA. The V gene lost 4 bases and the J gene lost 4 bases, with 14 bases spanning the gap.

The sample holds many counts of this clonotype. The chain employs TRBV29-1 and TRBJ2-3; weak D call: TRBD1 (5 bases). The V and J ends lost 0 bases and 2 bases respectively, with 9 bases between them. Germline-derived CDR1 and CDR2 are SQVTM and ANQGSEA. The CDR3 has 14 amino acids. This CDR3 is CSVEDWGITDTQYF. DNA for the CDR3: TGCAGCGTTGAAGATTGGGGCATCACAGATACGCAGTATTTT.

The CDR3 bases are TGTGCCAGCAACGACAGGGGAGGCACTGAAGCTTTCTTT. Residues: CASNDRGGTEAFF. J is TRBJ1-1 and V is TRBV9; 8 bases map to TRBD1. Germline trimming cut 6 bases from V and 4 bases from J; bases unmatched to any gene: 5. The CDR3 is made up of 13 amino acids. CDR1 and CDR2 from the germline V gene are SGDLS and YYNGEE. Complete variable domain (other parts from reference TRBV9 and TRBJ1-1): DSGVTQTPKHLITATGQRVTLRCSPRSGDLSVYWYQQSLDQGLQFLIQYYNGEERAKGNILERFSAQQFPDLHSELNLSSLELGDSALYFCASNDRGGTEAFFGQGTRLTVV.

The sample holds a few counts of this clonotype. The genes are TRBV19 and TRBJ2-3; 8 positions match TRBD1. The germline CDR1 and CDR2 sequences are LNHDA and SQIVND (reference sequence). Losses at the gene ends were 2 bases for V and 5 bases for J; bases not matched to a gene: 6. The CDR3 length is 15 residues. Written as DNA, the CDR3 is TGTGCCAGTAGTATACGTCAGGGGGCGGGAGATACGCAGTATTTT. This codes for CASSIRQGAGDTQYF.

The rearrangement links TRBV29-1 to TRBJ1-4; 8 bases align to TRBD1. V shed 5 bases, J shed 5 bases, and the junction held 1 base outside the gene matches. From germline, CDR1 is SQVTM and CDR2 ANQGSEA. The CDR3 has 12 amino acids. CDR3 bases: TGCAGCGTTAGGACAGGGAATGAAAAACTGTTTTTT. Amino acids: CSVRTGNEKLFF.

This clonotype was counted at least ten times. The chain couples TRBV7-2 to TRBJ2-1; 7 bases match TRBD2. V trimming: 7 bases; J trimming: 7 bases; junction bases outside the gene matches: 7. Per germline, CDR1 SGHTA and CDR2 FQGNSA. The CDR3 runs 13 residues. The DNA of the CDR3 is TGTGCCAGCAACCAGCGGGATGAGAATGAGCAGTTCTTC. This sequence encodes CASNQRDENEQFF.

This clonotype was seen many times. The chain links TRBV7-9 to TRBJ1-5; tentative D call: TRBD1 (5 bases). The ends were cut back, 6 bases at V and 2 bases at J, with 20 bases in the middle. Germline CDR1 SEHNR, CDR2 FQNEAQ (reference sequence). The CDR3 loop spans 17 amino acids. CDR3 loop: CASRTVRAGLGNQPQHF. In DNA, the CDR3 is TGTGCCAGCAGGACAGTCCGCGCGGGGTTGGGCAATCAGCCCCAGCATTTT. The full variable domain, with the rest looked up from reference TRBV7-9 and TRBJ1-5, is DTGVSQNPRHKITKRGQNVTFRCDPISEHNRLYWYRQTLGQGPEFLTYFQNEAQLEKSRLLSDRFSAERPKGSFSTLEIQRTEQGDSAMYLCASRTVRAGLGNQPQHFGDGTRLSIL.

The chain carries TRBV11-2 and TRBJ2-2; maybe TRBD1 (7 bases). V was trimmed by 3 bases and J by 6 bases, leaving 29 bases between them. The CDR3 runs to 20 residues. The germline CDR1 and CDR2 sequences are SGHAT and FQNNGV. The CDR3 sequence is CASSLPGTAKGLRGAGELFF. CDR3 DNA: TGTGCCAGCAGCTTGCCCGGGACAGCAAAGGGCCTTAGGGGGGCCGGGGAGCTGTTTTTT.

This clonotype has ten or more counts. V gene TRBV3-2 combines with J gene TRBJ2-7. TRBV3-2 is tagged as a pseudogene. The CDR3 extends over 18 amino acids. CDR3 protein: CASSQKLGGPNLSYEQYF. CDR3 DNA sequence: TGTGCCAGCAGCCAAAAGTTAGGCGGACCGAACCTCTCCTACGAGCAGTACTTC.

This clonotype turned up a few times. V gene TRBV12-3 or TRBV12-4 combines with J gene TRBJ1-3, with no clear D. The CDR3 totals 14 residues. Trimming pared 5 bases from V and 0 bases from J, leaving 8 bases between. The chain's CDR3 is CASSRVRSGNTIYF. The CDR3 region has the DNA TGTGCCAGCAGTCGGGTTCGCTCTGGAAACACCATATATTTT.

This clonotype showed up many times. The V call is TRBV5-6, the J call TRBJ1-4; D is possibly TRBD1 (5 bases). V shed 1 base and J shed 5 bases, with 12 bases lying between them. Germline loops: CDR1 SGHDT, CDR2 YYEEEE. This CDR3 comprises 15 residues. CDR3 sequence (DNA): TGTGCCAGCAGCTTGCTAGGGACGGCGAATGAAAAACTGTTTTTT. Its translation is CASSLLGTANEKLFF.

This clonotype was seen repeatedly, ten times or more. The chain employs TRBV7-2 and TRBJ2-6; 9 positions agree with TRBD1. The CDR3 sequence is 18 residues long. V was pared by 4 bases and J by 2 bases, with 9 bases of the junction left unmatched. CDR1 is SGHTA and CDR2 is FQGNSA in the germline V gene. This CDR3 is CASSSPAGTGTGANVLTF. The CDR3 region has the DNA TGTGCCAGCAGCTCACCCGCCGGGACAGGGACTGGGGCCAACGTCCTGACTTTC. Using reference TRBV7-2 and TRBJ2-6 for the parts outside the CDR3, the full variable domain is GAGVSQSPSNKVTEKGKDVELRCDPISGHTALYWYRQSLGQGLEFLIYFQGNSAPDKSGLPSDRFSAERTGGSVSTLTIQRTQQEDSAVYLCASSSPAGTGTGANVLTFGAGSRLTVL.

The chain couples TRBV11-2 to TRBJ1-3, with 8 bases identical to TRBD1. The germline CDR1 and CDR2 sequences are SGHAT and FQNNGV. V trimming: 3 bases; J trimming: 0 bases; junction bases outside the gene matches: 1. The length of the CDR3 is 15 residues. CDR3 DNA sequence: TGTGCCAGCAGCTTCCAGGGGGCCTCTGGAAACACCATATATTTT. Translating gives CASSFQGASGNTIYF.

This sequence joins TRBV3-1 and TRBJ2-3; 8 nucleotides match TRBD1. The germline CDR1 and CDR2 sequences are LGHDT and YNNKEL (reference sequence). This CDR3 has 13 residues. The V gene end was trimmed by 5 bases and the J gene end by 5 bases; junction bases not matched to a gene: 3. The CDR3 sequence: CASSGQGQDTQYF. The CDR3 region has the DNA TGTGCCAGCAGCGGACAGGGCCAAGATACGCAGTATTTT.

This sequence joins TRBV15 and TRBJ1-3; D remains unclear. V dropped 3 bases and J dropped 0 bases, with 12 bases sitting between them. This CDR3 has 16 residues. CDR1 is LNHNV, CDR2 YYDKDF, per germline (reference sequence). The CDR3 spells CATSRSPDVSGNTIYF. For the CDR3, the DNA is TGTGCCACCAGCAGGTCTCCAGATGTCTCTGGAAACACCATATATTTT.

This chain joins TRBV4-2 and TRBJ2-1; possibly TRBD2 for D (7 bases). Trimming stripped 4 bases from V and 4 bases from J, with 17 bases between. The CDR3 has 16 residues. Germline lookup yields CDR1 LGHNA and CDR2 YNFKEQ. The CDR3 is CASSRVAGAKYNEQFF. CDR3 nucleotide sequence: TGTGCCAGCAGCCGTGTGGCGGGGGCTAAATACAATGAGCAGTTCTTC.

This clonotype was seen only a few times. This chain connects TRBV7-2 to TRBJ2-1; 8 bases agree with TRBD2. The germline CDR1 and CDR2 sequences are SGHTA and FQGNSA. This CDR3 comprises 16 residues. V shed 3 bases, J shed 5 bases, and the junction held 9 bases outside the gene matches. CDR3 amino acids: CASSLAGTRGNNEQFF. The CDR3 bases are TGTGCCAGCAGCTTGGCCGGGACTAGGGGAAACAATGAGCAGTTCTTC. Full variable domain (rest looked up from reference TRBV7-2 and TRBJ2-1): GAGVSQSPSNKVTEKGKDVELRCDPISGHTALYWYRQSLGQGLEFLIYFQGNSAPDKSGLPSDRFSAERTGGSVSTLTIQRTQQEDSAVYLCASSLAGTRGNNEQFFGPGTRLTVL.

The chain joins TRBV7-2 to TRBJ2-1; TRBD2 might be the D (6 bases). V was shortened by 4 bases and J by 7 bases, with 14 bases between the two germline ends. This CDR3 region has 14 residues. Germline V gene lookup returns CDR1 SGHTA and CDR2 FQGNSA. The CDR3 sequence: CASSSAGISNEQFF. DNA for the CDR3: TGTGCCAGCAGCTCGGCGGGAATCTCGAATGAGCAGTTCTTC.